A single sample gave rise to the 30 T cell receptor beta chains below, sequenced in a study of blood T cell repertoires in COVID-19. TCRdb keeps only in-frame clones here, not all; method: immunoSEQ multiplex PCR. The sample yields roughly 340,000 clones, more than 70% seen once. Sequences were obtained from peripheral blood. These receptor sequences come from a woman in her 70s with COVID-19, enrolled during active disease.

This chain's CDR3 is CAWTSGGKYEQFF. The CDR3 DNA reads as TGTGCCTGGACTAGCGGGGGTAAATATGAGCAGTTCTTC. The chain employs TRBV30 and TRBJ2-1; 10 bases are a match to TRBD2. Germline CDR1 reads GTSNPN; CDR2 reads SVGIG (reference sequence). V shed 4 bases and J 8 bases; nucleotides not matched to a gene: 5. CDR3 size: 13 residues.

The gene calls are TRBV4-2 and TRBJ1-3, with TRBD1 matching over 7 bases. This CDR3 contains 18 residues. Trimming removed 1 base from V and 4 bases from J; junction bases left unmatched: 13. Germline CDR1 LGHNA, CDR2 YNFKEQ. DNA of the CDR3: TGTGCCAGCAGCCAAGGGGTCACGGGACAGCTACTCGGAAACACCATATATTTT. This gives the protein CASSQGVTGQLLGNTIYF.

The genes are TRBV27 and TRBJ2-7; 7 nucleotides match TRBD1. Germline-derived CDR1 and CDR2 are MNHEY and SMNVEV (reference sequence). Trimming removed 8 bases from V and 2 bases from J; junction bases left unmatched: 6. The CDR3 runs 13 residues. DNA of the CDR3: TGTGCCAGCGGGATGACAGGGCCCTACGAGCAGTACTTC. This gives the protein CASGMTGPYEQYF.

The CDR3 DNA reads as TGCGCCAGCAGCAGTACAGGGGGTACAGACTCTGGGGCCAACGTCCTGACTTTC. Protein sequence: CASSSTGGTDSGANVLTF. The chain employs TRBV5-1 and TRBJ2-6; 8 nucleotides align to TRBD1. Germline CDR1 is SGHRS and CDR2 is YFSETQ. This CDR3 region has 18 residues. The junction had 9 bases not matched to a gene; V was cut back by 4 bases and J by 0 bases.

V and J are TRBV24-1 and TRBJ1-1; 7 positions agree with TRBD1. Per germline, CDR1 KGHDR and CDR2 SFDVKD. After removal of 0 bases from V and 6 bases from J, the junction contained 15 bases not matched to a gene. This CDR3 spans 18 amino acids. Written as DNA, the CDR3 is TGTGCCACCAGTGATTTGAAATGCTGGGTAGAGGGGACAGCTGAAGCTTTCTTT. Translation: CATSDLKCWVEGTAEAFF.

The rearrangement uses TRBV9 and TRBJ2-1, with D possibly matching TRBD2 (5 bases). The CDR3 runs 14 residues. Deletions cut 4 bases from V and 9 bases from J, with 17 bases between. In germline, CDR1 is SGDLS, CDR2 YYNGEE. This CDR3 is CASSLRGTPSEQFF. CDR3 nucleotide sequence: TGTGCCAGCAGCCTCCGGGGTACCCCCAGTGAGCAGTTCTTC. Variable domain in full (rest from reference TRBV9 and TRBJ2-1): DSGVTQTPKHLITATGQRVTLRCSPRSGDLSVYWYQQSLDQGLQFLIQYYNGEERAKGNILERFSAQQFPDLHSELNLSSLELGDSALYFCASSLRGTPSEQFFGPGTRLTVL.

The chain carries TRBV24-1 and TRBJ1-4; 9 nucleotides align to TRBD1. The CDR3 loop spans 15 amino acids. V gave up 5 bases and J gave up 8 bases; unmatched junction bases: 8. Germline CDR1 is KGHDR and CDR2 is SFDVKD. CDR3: CATSAATGGREKLFF. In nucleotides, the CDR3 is TGTGCCACCAGTGCCGCGACAGGGGGAAGGGAAAAACTGTTTTTT.

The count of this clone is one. This CDR3 reads CSASPPGGKGYTF. The CDR3, as DNA: TGCAGTGCTAGTCCCCCAGGGGGCAAAGGCTACACCTTC. V gene TRBV20-1 combines with J gene TRBJ1-2; 8 bases fit TRBD1. The CDR3 sequence is 13 residues long. The trim removed 3 bases at V and 8 bases at J, leaving 8 bases unmatched. Germline V gene sequence: CDR1 DFQATT, CDR2 SNEGSKA (reference sequence).

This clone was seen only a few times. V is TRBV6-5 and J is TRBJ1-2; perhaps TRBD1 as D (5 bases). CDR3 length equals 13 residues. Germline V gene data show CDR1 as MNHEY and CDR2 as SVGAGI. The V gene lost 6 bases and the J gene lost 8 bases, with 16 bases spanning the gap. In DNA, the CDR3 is TGTGCCAGCAGCCGTTTCGGGGGTGGCGGCTACACCTTC. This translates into CASSRFGGGGYTF.

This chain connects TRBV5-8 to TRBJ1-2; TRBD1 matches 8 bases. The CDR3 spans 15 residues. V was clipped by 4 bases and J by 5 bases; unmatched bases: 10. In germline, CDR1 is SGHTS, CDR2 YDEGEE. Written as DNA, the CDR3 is TGTGCCAGCAGCCAGAACACAGGGGGGAAATATGGCTACACCTTC. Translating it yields CASSQNTGGKYGYTF.

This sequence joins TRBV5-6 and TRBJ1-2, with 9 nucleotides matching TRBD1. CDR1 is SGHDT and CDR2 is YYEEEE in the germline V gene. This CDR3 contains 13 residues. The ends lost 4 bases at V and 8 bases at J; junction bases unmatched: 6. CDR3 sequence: CASSVYRGHGYTF. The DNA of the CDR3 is TGTGCCAGCAGCGTATACAGGGGGCACGGCTACACCTTC.

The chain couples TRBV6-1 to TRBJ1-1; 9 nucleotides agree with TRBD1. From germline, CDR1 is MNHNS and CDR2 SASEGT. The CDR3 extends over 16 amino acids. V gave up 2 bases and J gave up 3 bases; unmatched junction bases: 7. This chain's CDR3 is CASSEPDRGVYTEAFF. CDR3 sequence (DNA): TGTGCCAGCAGTGAACCGGACAGGGGCGTATACACTGAAGCTTTCTTT.

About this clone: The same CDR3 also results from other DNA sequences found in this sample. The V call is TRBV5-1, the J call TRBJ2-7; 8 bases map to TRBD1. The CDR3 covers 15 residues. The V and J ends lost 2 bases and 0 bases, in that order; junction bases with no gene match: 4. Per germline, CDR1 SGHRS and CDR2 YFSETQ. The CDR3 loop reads CASSLGTGSSYEQYF. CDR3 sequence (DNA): TGCGCCAGCAGCTTAGGGACAGGATCCTCCTACGAGCAGTACTTC.

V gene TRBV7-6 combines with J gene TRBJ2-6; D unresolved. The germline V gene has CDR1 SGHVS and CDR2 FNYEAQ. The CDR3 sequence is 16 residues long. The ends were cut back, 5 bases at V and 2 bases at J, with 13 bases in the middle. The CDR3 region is CASSPPKHPGANVLTF. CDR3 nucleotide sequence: TGTGCCAGCAGCCCGCCCAAACACCCTGGGGCCAACGTCCTGACTTTC.

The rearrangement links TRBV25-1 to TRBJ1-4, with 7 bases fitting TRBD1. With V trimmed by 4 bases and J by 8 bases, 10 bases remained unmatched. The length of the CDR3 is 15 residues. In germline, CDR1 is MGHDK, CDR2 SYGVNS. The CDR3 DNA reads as TGTGCCAGCAGTGTCCTACAGGGGCGACGCGAAAAACTGTTTTTT. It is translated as CASSVLQGRREKLFF.

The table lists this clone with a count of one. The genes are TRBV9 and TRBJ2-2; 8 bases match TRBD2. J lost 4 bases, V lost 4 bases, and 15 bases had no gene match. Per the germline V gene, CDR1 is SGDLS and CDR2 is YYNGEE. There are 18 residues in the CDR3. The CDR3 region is CASSFRAGGAFGTGELFF. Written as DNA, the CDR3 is TGTGCCAGCAGCTTCCGGGCCGGGGGGGCGTTTGGCACCGGGGAGCTGTTTTTT.

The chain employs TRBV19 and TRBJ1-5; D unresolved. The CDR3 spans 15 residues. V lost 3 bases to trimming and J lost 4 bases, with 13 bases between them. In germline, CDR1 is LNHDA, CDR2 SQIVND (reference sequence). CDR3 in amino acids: CASSIRRERNQPQHF. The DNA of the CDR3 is TGTGCCAGTAGTATTAGGAGGGAAAGAAATCAGCCCCAGCATTTT. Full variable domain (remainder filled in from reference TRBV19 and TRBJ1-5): DGGITQSPKYLFRKEGQNVTLSCEQNLNHDAMYWYRQDPGQGLRLIYYSQIVNDFQKGDIAEGYSVSREKKESFPLTVTSAQKNPTAFYLCASSIRRERNQPQHFGDGTRLSIL.

The CDR3 nucleotides read TGCGCCAGCAGTCAGTCGGAGAAAGTCCACCCCTTTAACTATGGCTACACCTTC. It translates to CASSQSEKVHPFNYGYTF. This sequence joins TRBV23-1 and TRBJ1-2, with no clear D. TRBV23-1 is an ORF for which the function is uncertain. Deletions cut 3 bases from V and 1 base from J, with 21 bases between. The CDR3 runs 18 residues.

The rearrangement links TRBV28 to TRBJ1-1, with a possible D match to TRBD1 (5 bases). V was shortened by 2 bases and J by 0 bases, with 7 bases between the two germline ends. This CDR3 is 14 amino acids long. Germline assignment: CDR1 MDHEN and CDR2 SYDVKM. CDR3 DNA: TGTGCCAGCAGTTTACTGACAGTGAACACTGAAGCTTTCTTT. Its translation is CASSLLTVNTEAFF.

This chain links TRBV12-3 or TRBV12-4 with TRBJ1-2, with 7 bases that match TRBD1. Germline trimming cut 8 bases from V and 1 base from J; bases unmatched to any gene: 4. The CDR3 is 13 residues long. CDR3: CASRQGGNYGYTF. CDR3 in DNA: TGTGCCAGCCGACAGGGTGGTAACTATGGCTACACCTTC.

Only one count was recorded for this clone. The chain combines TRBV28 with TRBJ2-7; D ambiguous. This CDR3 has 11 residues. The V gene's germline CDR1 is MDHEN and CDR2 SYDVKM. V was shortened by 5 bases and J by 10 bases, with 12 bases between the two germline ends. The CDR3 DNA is TGTGCCAGCAGTCTAGGCGCGTCTCAGTACTTC. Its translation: CASSLGASQYF.

The CDR3 nucleotides read TGTGCCAGTAGTGTCGAGAATATCTATGGCTACACCTTC. It is translated as CASSVENIYGYTF. The chain carries TRBV13 and TRBJ1-2, with D hard to call. Germline V gene data show CDR1 as PRHDT and CDR2 as FYEKMQ (reference sequence). This CDR3 has 13 residues. V was pared by 9 bases and J by 4 bases, with 15 bases between. Complete variable domain (other parts from reference TRBV13 and TRBJ1-2): AAGVIQSPRHLIKEKRETATLKCYPIPRHDTVYWYQQGPGQDPQFLISFYEKMQSDKGSIPDRFSAQQFSDYHSELNMSSLELGDSALYFCASSVENIYGYTFGSGTRLTVV.

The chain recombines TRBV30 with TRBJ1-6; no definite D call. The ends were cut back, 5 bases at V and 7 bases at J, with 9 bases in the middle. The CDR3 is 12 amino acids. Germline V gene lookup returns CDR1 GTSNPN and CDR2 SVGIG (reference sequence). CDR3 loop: CAWSRANSPLHF. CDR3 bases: TGTGCCTGGTCTAGAGCCAATTCACCCCTCCACTTT.

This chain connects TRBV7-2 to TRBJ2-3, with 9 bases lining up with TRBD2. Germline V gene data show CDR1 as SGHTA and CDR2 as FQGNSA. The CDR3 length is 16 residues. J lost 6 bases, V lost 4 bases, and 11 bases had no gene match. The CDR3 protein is CASSSAGGDTRDTQYF. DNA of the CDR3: TGTGCCAGCAGCTCTGCGGGGGGGGATACCCGGGATACGCAGTATTTT.

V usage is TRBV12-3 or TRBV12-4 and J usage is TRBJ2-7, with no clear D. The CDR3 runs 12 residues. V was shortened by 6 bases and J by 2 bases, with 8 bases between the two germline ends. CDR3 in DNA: TGTGCCAGCAGCCCTATTACCTACGAGCAGTACTTC. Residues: CASSPITYEQYF.

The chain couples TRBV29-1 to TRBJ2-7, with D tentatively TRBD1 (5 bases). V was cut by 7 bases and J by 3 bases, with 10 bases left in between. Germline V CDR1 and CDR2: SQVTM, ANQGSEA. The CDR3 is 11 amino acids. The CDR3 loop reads CSGGHLYEQYF. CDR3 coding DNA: TGCAGCGGTGGACACCTCTACGAGCAGTACTTC.

CDR3 sequence: CASSPGRTPTEAFF. The CDR3 DNA is TGTGCCAGCAGCCCTGGACGGACTCCCACTGAAGCTTTCTTT. The chain recombines TRBV7-2 with TRBJ1-1; no clear D. V lost 5 bases and J lost 4, with 14 bases in between. The germline V gene encodes CDR1 SGHTA and CDR2 FQGNSA. The CDR3 spans 14 residues. The whole variable domain, filled in from reference TRBV7-2 and TRBJ1-1, reads GAGVSQSPSNKVTEKGKDVELRCDPISGHTALYWYRQSLGQGLEFLIYFQGNSAPDKSGLPSDRFSAERTGGSVSTLTIQRTQQEDSAVYLCASSPGRTPTEAFFGQGTRLTVV.

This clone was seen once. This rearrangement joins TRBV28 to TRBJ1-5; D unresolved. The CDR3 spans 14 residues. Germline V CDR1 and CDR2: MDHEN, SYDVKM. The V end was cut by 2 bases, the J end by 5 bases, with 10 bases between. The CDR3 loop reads CASSLSLRDQPQHF. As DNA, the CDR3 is TGTGCCAGCAGTTTAAGTCTACGGGATCAGCCCCAGCATTTT.

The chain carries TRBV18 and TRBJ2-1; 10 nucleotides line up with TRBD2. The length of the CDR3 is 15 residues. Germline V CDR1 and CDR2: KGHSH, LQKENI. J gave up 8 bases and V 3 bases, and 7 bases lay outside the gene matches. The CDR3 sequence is CASSPEAGGPYEQFF. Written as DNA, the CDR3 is TGTGCCAGCTCACCCGAAGCGGGGGGGCCCTATGAGCAGTTCTTC.

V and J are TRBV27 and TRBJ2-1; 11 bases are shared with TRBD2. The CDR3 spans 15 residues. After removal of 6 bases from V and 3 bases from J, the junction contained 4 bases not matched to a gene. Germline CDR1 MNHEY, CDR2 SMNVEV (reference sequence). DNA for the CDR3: TGTGCCAGCAGCCCTGGACTAGCGGGCTACAATGAGCAGTTCTTC. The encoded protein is CASSPGLAGYNEQFF.